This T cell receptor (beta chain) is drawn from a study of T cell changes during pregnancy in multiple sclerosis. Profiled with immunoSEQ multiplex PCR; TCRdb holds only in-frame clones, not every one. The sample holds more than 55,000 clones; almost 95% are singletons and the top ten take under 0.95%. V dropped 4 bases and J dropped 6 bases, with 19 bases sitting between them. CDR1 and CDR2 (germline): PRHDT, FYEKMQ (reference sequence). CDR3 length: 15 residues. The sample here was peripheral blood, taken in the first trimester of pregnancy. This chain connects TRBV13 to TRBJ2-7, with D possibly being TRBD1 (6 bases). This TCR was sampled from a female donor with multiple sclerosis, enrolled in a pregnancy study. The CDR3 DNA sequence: TGTGCCAGCAGCTCCATCCGGGACATTGGTAGCGAGCAGTACTTC. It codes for CASSSIRDIGSEQYF.